The 22 T cell receptor beta chains presented below share a single source sample, sequenced in a study of blood T cell repertoires in COVID-19. TCRdb's table, derived via immunoSEQ multiplex PCR, lists solely in-frame clones and lacks some. The profile shows some 130,000 clones, 77% of them singletons. The sequenced sample was peripheral blood. The source of these receptors is a man older than 75 with acute or convalescent COVID-19.

The chain is built from TRBV19 and TRBJ2-2; 8 bases align to TRBD1. CDR3 size: 14 residues. Germline V lookup: CDR1 LNHDA, CDR2 SQIVND (reference sequence). J gave up 4 bases and V 8 bases, and 6 bases lay outside the gene matches. CDR3 protein: CASVRGLGTGELFF. Here the CDR3 DNA reads TGTGCCAGTGTCAGGGGGCTCGGCACCGGGGAGCTGTTTTTT.

V gene TRBV6-1 combines with J gene TRBJ2-1, with a tentative D call TRBD2 (6 bases). V was shortened by 0 bases and J by 3 bases, with 18 bases between the two germline ends. CDR1 is MNHNS, CDR2 SASEGT, per germline. This CDR3 is 18 amino acids long. The DNA of the CDR3 is TGTGCCAGCAGTGAAGCGGCCATACCTAGCGTACGCTACAATGAGCAGTTCTTC. It encodes CASSEAAIPSVRYNEQFF.

The chain links TRBV27 to TRBJ2-1; D uncertain. Germline V CDR1 and CDR2: MNHEY, SMNVEV (reference sequence). The CDR3 covers 16 residues. Trimming took off 5 bases at V and 0 bases at J, with 14 bases between the two ends. CDR3 amino acids: CASSATLMSSYNEQFF. CDR3 DNA: TGTGCCAGCAGTGCCACCTTAATGAGCTCCTACAATGAGCAGTTCTTC.

The rearrangement joins TRBV28 to TRBJ2-5; D is possibly TRBD1 (6 bases). Between the trimmed V and J ends, which lost 11 bases and 4 bases, there was a span of 11 bases. The CDR3 loop spans 11 amino acids. Germline CDR1 reads MDHEN; CDR2 reads SYDVKM. CDR3 residues: CAPGVRETQYF. DNA of the CDR3: TGTGCCCCAGGGGTTCGAGAGACCCAGTACTTC.

The J gene is TRBJ2-5, the V gene TRBV7-9; D might be TRBD1 (6 bases). Germline CDR1 and CDR2: SEHNR and FQNEAQ (reference sequence). This CDR3 is built from 11 residues. V lost 10 bases and J lost 5, with 11 bases in between. The CDR3 sequence is CATQGWETQYF. The CDR3 DNA reads as TGTGCCACACAGGGTTGGGAGACCCAGTACTTC.

This clone was seen a handful of times. V gene TRBV5-5 combines with J gene TRBJ2-1; D remains ambiguous. V dropped 0 bases and J dropped 2 bases, with 6 bases sitting between them. CDR1 is SGHKS and CDR2 is YYEKEE in the germline V gene (reference sequence). This CDR3 region has 14 residues. CDR3 nucleotides: TGTGCCAGCAGCTTGGGGGCCGCCTACAATGAGCAGTTCTTC. It is translated as CASSLGAAYNEQFF.

This clone was seen a handful of times. The identical CDR3 is also encoded by other nucleotide sequences in the sample. This chain links TRBV6-5 with TRBJ2-7, with D possibly matching TRBD1 (6 bases). The V and J ends lost 4 bases and 3 bases respectively, with 10 bases between them. CDR1 is MNHEY and CDR2 is SVGAGI in the germline V gene. The CDR3 is 13 residues long. The chain's CDR3 is CASSLGHYYEQYF. Written as DNA, the CDR3 is TGTGCCAGCAGTTTGGGACATTACTACGAGCAGTACTTC.

The V gene is TRBV5-6, the J gene TRBJ1-3, with D possibly TRBD1 on 6 matching bases. CDR3 length equals 15 residues. Germline V lookup: CDR1 SGHDT, CDR2 YYEEEE. Trimming shortened V by 4 bases and J by 0 bases, and 11 bases separated the two germline ends. The CDR3 sequence is CASSPGAFSGNTIYF. CDR3 nucleotide sequence: TGTGCCAGCAGCCCAGGGGCGTTCTCTGGAAACACCATATATTTT.

The CDR3 loop is CASGSGTPDRSQHF. CDR3 bases: TGTGCCAGTGGCTCCGGGACACCGGATCGGTCCCAGCATTTT. The gene calls are TRBV19 and TRBJ1-5; maybe TRBD1 (6 bases). Trimming shortened V by 8 bases and J by 11 bases, and 22 bases separated the two germline ends. The CDR3 has 14 residues. Germline values: CDR1 LNHDA, CDR2 SQIVND (reference sequence).

This clone has only a few counts. V gene TRBV12-3 or TRBV12-4 combines with J gene TRBJ1-4; no clear D gene. CDR3 length equals 12 residues. V was cut by 4 bases and J by 14 bases, with 14 bases left in between. The CDR3 region is CASSSLIGRLFF. The DNA of the CDR3 is TGTGCCAGCAGTTCTTTGATCGGTCGGCTGTTTTTT.

This chain joins TRBV7-2 and TRBJ1-5; no reliable D call. The CDR3 is 14 amino acids. Trimming cost V 1 base and J 5 bases, with 9 bases left between them. Germline lookup yields CDR1 SGHTA and CDR2 FQGNSA. The CDR3 reads CASSLVPGDQPQHF. In DNA, the CDR3 is TGTGCCAGCAGCTTAGTTCCAGGCGATCAGCCCCAGCATTTT.

This clone was detected ten times or more. This chain uses TRBV10-3 with TRBJ1-1, with 9 bases fitting TRBD1. The V gene end was trimmed by 7 bases and the J gene end by 3 bases; junction bases not matched to a gene: 9. From germline, CDR1 is ENHRY and CDR2 SYGVKD. The CDR3 is 15 residues long. CDR3 in DNA: TGTGCCATCAACGGAGGACAGGGGTCGGACACTGAAGCTTTCTTT. Translated, it gives CAINGGQGSDTEAFF.

The chain combines TRBV5-1 with TRBJ2-7; TRBD1 matches 8 bases. V was pared by 0 bases and J by 4 bases, with 12 bases of the junction left unmatched. Germline assignment: CDR1 SGHRS and CDR2 YFSETQ. The length of the CDR3 is 17 residues. The CDR3 DNA reads as TGCGCCAGCAGCTTGGCCTTCTCCGGACAGGGCTTTTACGAGCAGTACTTC. This gives the protein CASSLAFSGQGFYEQYF.

The chain is built from TRBV23-1 and TRBJ2-6, with 9 bases identical to TRBD1. TRBV23-1 is an ORF for which the function is uncertain. The trim removed 9 bases at V and 1 base at J, leaving 7 bases unmatched. The CDR3 covers 16 residues. The CDR3 is CARVGDRVSGANVLTF. Here the CDR3 DNA reads TGCGCCAGAGTTGGGGACAGGGTATCTGGGGCCAACGTCCTGACTTTC.

The chain combines TRBV18 with TRBJ2-5; D is perhaps TRBD1 (5 bases). CDR3 length: 14 residues. Germline V gene lookup returns CDR1 KGHSH and CDR2 LQKENI. Trimming left V 4 bases short and J 1 base short, with 10 bases between. CDR3 loop: CASSLRQTQETQYF. The CDR3 coding sequence is TGTGCCAGCTCACTCCGACAGACCCAAGAGACCCAGTACTTC. Variable domain in full (rest from reference TRBV18 and TRBJ2-5): NAGVMQNPRHLVRRRGQEARLRCSPMKGHSHVYWYRQLPEEGLKFMVYLQKENIIDESGMPKERFSAEFPKEGPSILRIQQVVRGDSAAYFCASSLRQTQETQYFGPGTRLLVL.

V usage is TRBV18 and J usage is TRBJ2-7, with 9 bases lining up with TRBD1. The germline V gene encodes CDR1 KGHSH and CDR2 LQKENI. CDR3 length: 16 residues. V lost 2 bases and J lost 5; bases outside the gene matches: 10. The CDR3 reads CASSPEVGTGIHEQYF. The DNA for the CDR3 is TGTGCCAGCTCACCAGAAGTTGGGACAGGGATCCACGAGCAGTACTTC.

The chain recombines TRBV7-2 with TRBJ2-7, with D possibly being TRBD2 (6 bases). The CDR3 is 15 amino acids. CDR1 and CDR2 from the germline V gene are SGHTA and FQGNSA. V lost 5 bases to trimming and J lost 6 bases, with 20 bases between them. The chain's CDR3 is CASSPWAGQKGEQYF. CDR3 nucleotides: TGTGCCAGCAGCCCGTGGGCGGGGCAGAAGGGCGAGCAGTACTTC.

A note on this clone: The same CDR3 is also encoded by other DNA sequences in this sample. The chain combines TRBV28 with TRBJ2-7; 7 bases are shared with TRBD1. This CDR3 contains 15 residues. The ends lost 5 bases at V and 2 bases at J; junction bases unmatched: 9. Germline V CDR1 and CDR2: MDHEN, SYDVKM. The CDR3 coding sequence is TGTGCCAGCAGTCCGACAGGGTCATTGGCCTACGAGCAGTACTTC. Translation gives CASSPTGSLAYEQYF.

The gene calls are TRBV7-9 and TRBJ1-5, with 7 bases identical to TRBD1. The CDR3 sequence is 19 residues long. Per the germline V gene, CDR1 is SEHNR and CDR2 is FQNEAQ (reference sequence). V lost 5 bases to trimming and J lost 0 bases; unmatched junction nucleotides: 16. CDR3 loop: CASSGNRGHRRDSNQPQHF. In nucleotides, the CDR3 is TGTGCCAGCAGCGGAAACAGGGGTCACCGTAGGGATAGCAATCAGCCCCAGCATTTT. The entire variable domain, with the rest obtained from reference TRBV7-9 and TRBJ1-5, is as follows: DTGVSQNPRHKITKRGQNVTFRCDPISEHNRLYWYRQTLGQGPEFLTYFQNEAQLEKSRLLSDRFSAERPKGSFSTLEIQRTEQGDSAMYLCASSGNRGHRRDSNQPQHFGDGTRLSIL.

V and J are TRBV10-3 and TRBJ1-1, with 12 bases that match TRBD1. The CDR3 length is 14 residues. Germline trimming cut 5 bases from V and 7 bases from J; bases unmatched to any gene: 5. CDR1 and CDR2 from the germline V gene are ENHRY and SYGVKD. The CDR3 is CAISTGQGAFEAFF. The CDR3 DNA is TGTGCCATCAGTACGGGACAGGGGGCCTTTGAAGCTTTCTTT.

The chain joins TRBV6-5 to TRBJ1-2; a possible D gene is TRBD1 (5 bases). The CDR3 contains 11 residues. Germline V CDR1 and CDR2: MNHEY, SVGAGI. The germline V and J ends were trimmed by 10 bases and 6 bases, with 12 bases remaining between them. CDR3 bases: TGTGCCACCACAGGAAGGGATGGCTACACCTTC. Translating gives CATTGRDGYTF.

CDR3 loop: CASSEGFGQSYEQYF. CDR3 bases: TGTGCCAGCAGTGAAGGGTTCGGACAGTCCTACGAGCAGTACTTC. The V gene is TRBV6-1, the J gene TRBJ2-7, with a weak D call TRBD1 (6 bases). V was pared by 1 base and J by 1 base, with 11 bases between. This CDR3 has 15 residues. The germline CDR1 and CDR2 sequences are MNHNS and SASEGT.